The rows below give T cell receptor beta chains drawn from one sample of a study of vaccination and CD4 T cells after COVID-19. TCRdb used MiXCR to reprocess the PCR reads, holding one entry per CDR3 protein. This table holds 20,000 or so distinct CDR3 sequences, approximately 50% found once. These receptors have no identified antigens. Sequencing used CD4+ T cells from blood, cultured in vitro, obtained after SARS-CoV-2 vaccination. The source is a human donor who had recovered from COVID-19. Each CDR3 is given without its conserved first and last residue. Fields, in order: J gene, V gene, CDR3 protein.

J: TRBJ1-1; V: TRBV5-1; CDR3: ASSPGTGVYTEAF
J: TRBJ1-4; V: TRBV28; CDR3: ATSRGRGGNEKLF
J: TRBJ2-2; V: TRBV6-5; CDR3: ASSSSGENTGELF
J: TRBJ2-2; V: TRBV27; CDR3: ASSLTLTTGELF
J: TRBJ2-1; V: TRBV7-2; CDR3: ASSLAGEFYNEQF
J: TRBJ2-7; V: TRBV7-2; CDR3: ASRPGPQTYEQY
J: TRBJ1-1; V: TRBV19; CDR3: ATTTGAGTEAF
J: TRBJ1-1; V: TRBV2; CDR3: ASSEEGMNTEAF
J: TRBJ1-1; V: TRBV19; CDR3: ASPPGQGRTEAF
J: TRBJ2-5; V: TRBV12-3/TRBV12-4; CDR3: ASSSGLAEETQY
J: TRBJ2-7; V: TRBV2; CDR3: ASSEAPFGRAEQY